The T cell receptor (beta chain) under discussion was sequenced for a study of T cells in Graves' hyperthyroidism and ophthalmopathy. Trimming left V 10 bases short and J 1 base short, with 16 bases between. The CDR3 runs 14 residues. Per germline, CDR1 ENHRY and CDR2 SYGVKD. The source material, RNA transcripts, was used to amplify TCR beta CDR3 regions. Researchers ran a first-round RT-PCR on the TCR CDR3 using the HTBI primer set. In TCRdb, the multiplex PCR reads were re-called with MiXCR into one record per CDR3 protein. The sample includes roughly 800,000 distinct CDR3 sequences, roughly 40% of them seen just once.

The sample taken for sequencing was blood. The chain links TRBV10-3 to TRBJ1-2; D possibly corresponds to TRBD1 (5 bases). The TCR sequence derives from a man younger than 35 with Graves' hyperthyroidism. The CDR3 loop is CASSLGRLNYGYTF. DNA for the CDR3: TGTGCCAGCAGCCTGGGACGGCTTAACTATGGCTACACCTTC.